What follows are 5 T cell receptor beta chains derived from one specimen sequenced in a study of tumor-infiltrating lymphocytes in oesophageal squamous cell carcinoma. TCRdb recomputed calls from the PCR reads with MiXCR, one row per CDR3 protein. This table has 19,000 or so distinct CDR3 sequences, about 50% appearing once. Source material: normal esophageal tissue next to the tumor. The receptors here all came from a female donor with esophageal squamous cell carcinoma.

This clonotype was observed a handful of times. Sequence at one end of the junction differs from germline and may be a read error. The CDR3 sequence is CASSPRLAGGYNEQFF. CDR3 coding DNA: TGTGCCAGCTCTCCACGACTAGCGGGAGGCTACAATGAGCAGTTCTTC. The rearrangement uses TRBV18 and TRBJ2-1; 13 bases are shared with TRBD2. Germline CDR1 KGHSH, CDR2 LQKENI. The CDR3 is made up of 16 amino acids.

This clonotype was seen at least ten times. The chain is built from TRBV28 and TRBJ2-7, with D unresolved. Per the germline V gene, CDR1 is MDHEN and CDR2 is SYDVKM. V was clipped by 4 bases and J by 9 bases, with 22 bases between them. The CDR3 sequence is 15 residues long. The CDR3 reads CASSSPLLYGSRQYF. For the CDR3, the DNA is TGTGCCAGCAGTTCCCCCCTATTATACGGTAGCCGGCAGTACTTC.

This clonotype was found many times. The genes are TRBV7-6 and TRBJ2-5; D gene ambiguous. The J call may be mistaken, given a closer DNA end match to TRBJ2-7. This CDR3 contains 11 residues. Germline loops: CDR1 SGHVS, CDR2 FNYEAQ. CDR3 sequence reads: CASSPGGEQYF. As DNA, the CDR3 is TGTGCCAGCAGCCCCGGTGGCGAGCAGTACTTC.

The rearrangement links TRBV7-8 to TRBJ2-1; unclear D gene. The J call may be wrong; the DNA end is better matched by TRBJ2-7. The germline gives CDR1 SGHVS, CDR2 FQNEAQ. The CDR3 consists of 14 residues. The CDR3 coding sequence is TGTGCCCGCAAGCCGGATTACTACTCCTACGAGCAGTACTTC. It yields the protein CARKPDYYSYEQYF.

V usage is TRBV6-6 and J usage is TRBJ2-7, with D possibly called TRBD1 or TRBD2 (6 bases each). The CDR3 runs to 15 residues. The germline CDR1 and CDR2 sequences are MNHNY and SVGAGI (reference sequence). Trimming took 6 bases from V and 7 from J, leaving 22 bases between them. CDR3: CASSRPGAGDNEQYF. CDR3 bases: TGTGCCAGCAGCCGTCCGGGAGCAGGGGACAATGAGCAGTACTTC.